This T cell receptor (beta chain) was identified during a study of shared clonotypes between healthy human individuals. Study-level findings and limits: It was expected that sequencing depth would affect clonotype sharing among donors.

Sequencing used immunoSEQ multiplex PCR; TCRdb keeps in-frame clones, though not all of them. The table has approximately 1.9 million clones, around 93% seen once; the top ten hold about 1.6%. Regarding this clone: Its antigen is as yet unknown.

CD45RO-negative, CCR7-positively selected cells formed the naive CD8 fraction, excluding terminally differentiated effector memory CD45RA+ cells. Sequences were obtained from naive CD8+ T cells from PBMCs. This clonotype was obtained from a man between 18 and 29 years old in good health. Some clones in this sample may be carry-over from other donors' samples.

The CDR3 DNA sequence: TGTGCCATCAGTGAGGGGACTAGCGGGAGTCATCCGTCTACCAGAGATACGCAGTATTTT. Its translation is CAISEGTSGSHPSTRDTQYF. The chain couples TRBV10-3 to TRBJ2-3, with 14 positions matching TRBD2. Losses at the gene ends were 2 bases for V and 5 bases for J; bases not matched to a gene: 15. The CDR3 consists of 20 residues. The germline gives CDR1 ENHRY, CDR2 SYGVKD.